The 24 T cell receptor beta chains given below trace back to one sample, sequenced in a study of cytomegalovirus exposure and HLA in healthy donors. Using immunoSEQ multiplex PCR, the repertoire was profiled, and TCRdb retains in-frame clones only, with some absent. The repertoire holds over 60,000 clones, with roughly 95% as singletons. Source material: PBMCs. Source of these receptors: a young woman in good health and CMV-seropositive.

The V and J genes are TRBV19 and TRBJ2-5; 11 bases are a match to TRBD1. CDR1 and CDR2 from the germline V gene are LNHDA and SQIVND (reference sequence). Germline trimming cut 3 bases from V and 5 bases from J; bases unmatched to any gene: 8. The CDR3 has 16 amino acids. The CDR3 reads CASSIGFGQGAETQYF. CDR3 coding DNA: TGTGCCAGTAGTATCGGCTTCGGACAGGGGGCGGAGACCCAGTACTTC.

This chain uses TRBV2 with TRBJ2-4; TRBD2 agrees at 8 bases. CDR1 is SNHLY, CDR2 FYNNEI, per germline. This CDR3 is built from 16 residues. V lost 6 bases to trimming and J lost 3 bases; unmatched junction nucleotides: 10. The CDR3 sequence is CASRDTSGEVKNIQYF. DNA of the CDR3: TGTGCCAGCAGGGATACTAGCGGAGAGGTCAAAAACATTCAGTACTTC.

This sequence joins TRBV28 and TRBJ1-2; D is unclear. The CDR3 consists of 12 residues. The ends were cut back, 9 bases at V and 0 bases at J, with 8 bases in the middle. Germline V gene data show CDR1 as MDHEN and CDR2 as SYDVKM. The CDR3 is CARVETNYGYTF. The CDR3 nucleotides are TGTGCCAGGGTGGAGACTAACTATGGCTACACCTTC.

This rearrangement joins TRBV28 to TRBJ1-2, with D hard to call. Germline-derived CDR1 and CDR2 are MDHEN and SYDVKM. V lost 5 bases to trimming and J lost 2 bases, with 12 bases between them. The CDR3 length is 14 residues. This chain's CDR3 is CASSTGEANYGYTF. CDR3 DNA sequence: TGTGCCAGCAGTACTGGGGAGGCCAACTATGGCTACACCTTC.

V is TRBV14 and J is TRBJ2-1; the match to TRBD2 covers 13 bases. Germline-derived CDR1 and CDR2 are SGHDN and FVKESK. This CDR3 is 17 amino acids long. With V trimmed by 0 bases and J by 7 bases, 6 bases remained unmatched. The DNA of the CDR3 is TGTGCCAGCAGCCAAGAGCTACTAGCGGGAGGGCCTAATGAGCAGTTCTTC. This sequence encodes CASSQELLAGGPNEQFF.

This CDR3 reads CASSRDYGNEQFF. The CDR3 nucleotides are TGTGCCAGCTCCCGGGACTATGGCAATGAGCAGTTCTTC. This sequence joins TRBV25-1 and TRBJ2-1, with 7 bases matching TRBD2. The CDR3 is 13 residues long. Germline V CDR1 and CDR2: MGHDK, SYGVNS. The trim removed 8 bases at V and 6 bases at J, leaving 7 bases unmatched.

The V gene is TRBV6-5, the J gene TRBJ2-7; 9 nucleotides align to TRBD1. The CDR3 loop spans 14 amino acids. In germline, CDR1 is MNHEY, CDR2 SVGAGI. V gave up 2 bases and J gave up 4 bases; unmatched junction bases: 3. The CDR3 reads CASSYGTGIYEQYF. The CDR3 DNA reads TGTGCCAGCAGTTACGGGACAGGGATTTACGAGCAGTACTTC.

The CDR3 coding sequence is TGTGCCAGCAGTTTAGGGCAACGAAGCGGGGAGCAGTACTTC. This codes for CASSLGQRSGEQYF. V gene TRBV27 combines with J gene TRBJ2-7; D may be TRBD2 (6 bases). There are 14 residues in the CDR3. Germline CDR1 reads MNHEY; CDR2 reads SMNVEV (reference sequence). V lost 2 bases to trimming and J lost 7 bases, with 15 bases between them.

The chain recombines TRBV9 with TRBJ2-5; TRBD2 is a possible D gene (7 bases). Deletions cut 0 bases from V and 5 bases from J, with 20 bases between. Looked up from germline, CDR1 is SGDLS and CDR2 is YYNGEE. This CDR3 is 17 amino acids long. The CDR3 loop reads CASSVDGGAGVMETQYF. CDR3 DNA: TGTGCCAGCAGCGTAGATGGGGGGGCGGGAGTCATGGAGACCCAGTACTTC.

The genes are TRBV19 and TRBJ1-2; D is ambiguous. The CDR3 is 14 amino acids. Germline CDR1 and CDR2: LNHDA and SQIVND (reference sequence). Trimming removed 7 bases from V and 6 bases from J, with 18 bases in between. The CDR3 region is CASTGEGKWDGYTF. CDR3 nucleotides: TGTGCCAGTACCGGGGAAGGGAAATGGGATGGCTACACCTTC.

The V and J genes are TRBV29-1 and TRBJ2-1; 14 positions agree with TRBD2. This CDR3 spans 19 amino acids. CDR1 and CDR2 from the germline V gene are SQVTM and ANQGSEA. The J segment lost 6 bases and the V segment lost 7 bases, leaving 20 bases of the junction unmatched. DNA of the CDR3: TGCAGCGCCCTAGCCGGGACAGGGACTAGCGGGAGAATTATCAATGAGCAGTTCTTC. Translating it yields CSALAGTGTSGRIINEQFF.

The CDR3 loop reads CASSIAWDTDWGTDTQYF. The CDR3 DNA reads as TGTGCCAGTAGTATAGCATGGGACACCGACTGGGGAACAGATACGCAGTATTTT. The rearrangement links TRBV19 to TRBJ2-3; maybe TRBD1 (6 bases). Trimming stripped 1 base from V and 3 bases from J, with 20 bases between. The CDR3 runs 18 residues. Germline V CDR1 and CDR2: LNHDA, SQIVND (reference sequence).

This chain links TRBV7-8 with TRBJ2-1; TRBD1 aligns across 9 bases. V was clipped by 5 bases and J by 3 bases; unmatched bases: 8. The V gene's germline CDR1 is SGHVS and CDR2 FQNEAQ. CDR3 length equals 16 residues. In DNA, the CDR3 is TGTGCCAGCAGCCAATATACAGGGGGCGTCTACAATGAGCAGTTCTTC. Protein sequence: CASSQYTGGVYNEQFF.

This rearrangement joins TRBV28 to TRBJ1-2, with 8 bases that match TRBD1. Trimming removed 9 bases from V and 1 base from J; junction bases left unmatched: 4. CDR1 MDHEN and CDR2 SYDVKM come from the germline V gene. This CDR3 comprises 13 residues. This chain's CDR3 is CASDDRGNYGYTF. The CDR3 nucleotides are TGTGCCAGTGACGACAGGGGTAACTATGGCTACACCTTC.

The rearrangement uses TRBV28 and TRBJ2-5; the match to TRBD1 covers 12 bases. Unmatched junction bases numbered 9, after V lost 5 bases and J lost 5 bases. The CDR3 runs 16 residues. CDR1 is MDHEN, CDR2 SYDVKM, per germline. The CDR3 DNA reads TGTGCCAGCAGTCCCGGGACAGGGGGCGAGGTCGAGACCCAGTACTTC. Encoded protein: CASSPGTGGEVETQYF.

This clone has only one observation. J is TRBJ2-7 and V is TRBV28; D is possibly TRBD1 (5 bases). Trimming took 7 bases from V and 4 from J, leaving 11 bases between them. CDR3 length: 12 residues. Per the germline V gene, CDR1 is MDHEN and CDR2 is SYDVKM. The CDR3 DNA reads as TGTGCCAGCAATACAGGCTCGTACGAGCAGTACTTC. This translates into CASNTGSYEQYF.

The chain has TRBV5-1 and TRBJ2-5; a weak D match, TRBD1 (5 bases). This CDR3 contains 14 residues. The V gene's germline CDR1 is SGHRS and CDR2 YFSETQ. V lost 5 bases, J lost 2 bases, and 13 bases lay in between. In DNA, the CDR3 is TGCGCCAGCAGTAAAGGGGATCGGCAAGAGACCCAGTACTTC. Translation: CASSKGDRQETQYF. The entire variable domain, with the rest obtained from reference TRBV5-1 and TRBJ2-5, is as follows: KAGVTQTPRYLIKTRGQQVTLSCSPISGHRSVSWYQQTPGQGLQFLFEYFSETQRNKGNFPGRFSGRQFSNSRSEMNVSTLELGDSALYLCASSKGDRQETQYFGPGTRLLVL.

The V and J genes are TRBV7-8 and TRBJ2-7; 11 nucleotides match TRBD2. CDR1 is SGHVS, CDR2 FQNEAQ, per germline. V lost 1 base and J lost 7; bases outside the gene matches: 6. The CDR3 runs to 15 residues. The CDR3 spells CASSLGLAGGLEQYF. The DNA for the CDR3 is TGTGCCAGCAGCTTAGGCTTAGCGGGAGGGTTGGAGCAGTACTTC.

This chain connects TRBV9 to TRBJ2-7; D is perhaps TRBD2 (6 bases). Germline V gives CDR1 SGDLS, CDR2 YYNGEE. The CDR3 length is 14 residues. The V and J ends lost 4 bases and 1 base respectively, with 12 bases between them. The CDR3 protein is CASSSRESSYEQYF. The CDR3 nucleotides read TGTGCCAGCAGCTCCCGGGAGTCGTCCTACGAGCAGTACTTC. The entire variable domain, with the rest obtained from reference TRBV9 and TRBJ2-7, is as follows: DSGVTQTPKHLITATGQRVTLRCSPRSGDLSVYWYQQSLDQGLQFLIQYYNGEERAKGNILERFSAQQFPDLHSELNLSSLELGDSALYFCASSSRESSYEQYFGPGTRLTVT.

This clone was counted a single time. V and J are TRBV2 and TRBJ2-7, with 8 bases that match TRBD1. With V trimmed by 10 bases and J by 2 bases, 7 bases remained unmatched. The CDR3 runs 13 residues. Germline CDR1 is SNHLY and CDR2 is FYNNEI. CDR3: CAKGTGAAYEQYF. Written as DNA, the CDR3 is TGTGCCAAGGGGACAGGAGCCGCCTACGAGCAGTACTTC.

DNA for the CDR3: TGTGCCAGCAGCGGAGGGGTATTATGGCCCTACGAGCAGTACTTC. This translates into CASSGGVLWPYEQYF. The chain couples TRBV11-3 to TRBJ2-7, with D possibly matching TRBD2 (6 bases). The ends were cut back, 5 bases at V and 2 bases at J, with 16 bases in the middle. The germline V gene has CDR1 SGHNT and CDR2 YENEEA. The CDR3 has 15 amino acids.

The rearrangement links TRBV28 to TRBJ1-1, with 11 bases that match TRBD1. V was clipped by 5 bases and J by 4 bases; unmatched bases: 6. This CDR3 region has 15 residues. Germline CDR1 is MDHEN and CDR2 is SYDVKM. CDR3 sequence (DNA): TGTGCCAGCAGTCCCAGGGGACAGGGGGGCACTGAAGCTTTCTTT. It specifies CASSPRGQGGTEAFF. Using reference TRBV28 and TRBJ1-1 for the parts outside the CDR3, the full variable domain is DVKVTQSSRYLVKRTGEKVFLECVQDMDHENMFWYRQDPGLGLRLIYFSYDVKMKEKGDIPEGYSVSREKKERFSLILESASTNQTSMYLCASSPRGQGGTEAFFGQGTRLTVV.

The chain couples TRBV7-8 to TRBJ1-2, with 10 bases that match TRBD1. This CDR3 is 15 amino acids long. Unmatched junction bases numbered 9, after V lost 7 bases and J lost 4 bases. Per germline, CDR1 SGHVS and CDR2 FQNEAQ. The CDR3 region is CASNSGTGVIYGYTF. For the CDR3, the DNA is TGTGCCAGCAATTCAGGGACAGGGGTGATCTATGGCTACACCTTC.

This sequence joins TRBV10-3 and TRBJ1-3; 7 positions match TRBD1. After removal of 4 bases from V and 3 bases from J, the junction contained 0 bases not matched to a gene. The CDR3 runs 13 residues. Germline lookup yields CDR1 ENHRY and CDR2 SYGVKD. The DNA of the CDR3 is TGTGCCATCAGTGGGGACAGTGGAAACACCATATATTTT. Amino acid sequence: CAISGDSGNTIYF.